Below, one TCR beta chain is given with its context. Its antigen is undetermined. The junction does not match germline at one end; this may be a read error. This sample is part of a study of cytomegalovirus exposure and HLA in healthy donors. The overall study: Genotyping showed roughly 86% of 350 to 400 donors falling in the Caucasian-associated ancestry cluster. Notes on the study in general: One variant, a missense change in DCLRE1C, was linked in a later analysis to TCR beta V- and J-gene trimming. A list of more than 150 TCR beta chains associated with cytomegalovirus was given.

Vbeta (60) and Jbeta (13) primers were used in the PCR. As processed by the authors: An analysis that came later counted 80 million or so unique TCR beta chains, approximately 10 million shared. Sequenced by immunoSEQ multiplex PCR; TCRdb stores in-frame clones only, minus some. V and J calls and clone size are those listed in that table; D and trimming were worked out from the DNA. The sample contains fewer than 200,000 clones, roughly 80% of which appear only once. CDR3 length: 16 residues. Germline CDR1 is MGHDK and CDR2 is SYGVNS. The source is a female donor in good health and CMV-seronegative. The chain links TRBV25-1 to TRBJ1-2, with D possibly matching TRBD1 (6 bases). Sequencing was done on a sample of PBMCs. DNA for the CDR3: TGTGCCAGCAGTGCCCAAGGGGGAGTCTTACACTATGACTACACCTTC. Translation gives CASSAQGGVLHYDYTF.